Listed below are T cell receptor beta chains from one sample, sequenced in a study of blood T cell repertoires in COVID-19. This table comes from immunoSEQ multiplex PCR, and its TCRdb copy is limited to in-frame clones, with some not included. The sample yields roughly 150,000 clones, approximately 80% seen once. The sequenced material came from PBMCs or T cells enriched from blood (not recorded which). These receptors were collected from a man between 50 and 59 years old in a cohort exposed to, infected with or recovered from COVID-19 (not recorded which). Both conserved end residues are part of each CDR3. Clone sizes are given selectively: once, few, many, or a class where the clone is expanded.

CDR3 protein	clone size	J gene	V gene
CASSLVGSGNNQPQHF	NA	TRBJ1-5	TRBV7-2
CAWSAPKGYGYTF	NA	TRBJ1-2	TRBV30
CAWSEGRGPQHF	NA	TRBJ1-5	TRBV30
CATSKSGQGIYNEQFF	NA	TRBJ2-1	TRBV15
CATSREQGGNVLTF	NA	TRBJ2-6	TRBV15
CASSFNQGARGYTF	once	TRBJ1-2	TRBV11-2
CASSSIGLAGPLDEQYF	once	TRBJ2-7	TRBV5-1
CASSRGGVTEAFF	NA	TRBJ1-1	TRBV18
CASRESGSDTQYF	NA	TRBJ2-3	TRBV4-2
CSWGQGGNEQFF	NA	TRBJ2-1	TRBV29-1
CASEFSGANVLTF	NA	TRBJ2-6	TRBV18
CASSLGPTYEQYF	NA	TRBJ2-7	TRBV28
CASSSPSGGISYNEQFF	NA	TRBJ2-1	TRBV7-2
CASSSGLAPSTDTQYF	NA	TRBJ2-3	TRBV5-1
CASSYDRNTEAFF	once	TRBJ1-1	TRBV6-5
CASSPRTDMNTEAFF	NA	TRBJ1-1	TRBV18
CASSRDRFVELFF	NA	TRBJ2-2	TRBV14
CASSLRDRGYNEQFF	once	TRBJ2-1	TRBV7-3
CASSLGTVGAGGYTF	NA	TRBJ1-2	TRBV5-6
CASSLGGFTDTQYF	NA	TRBJ2-3	TRBV7-9
CASSIQGRGESGYTF	once	TRBJ1-2	TRBV19
CAWSGGSQETQYF	NA	TRBJ2-5	TRBV30
CASSQTGGRTEAFF	NA	TRBJ1-1	TRBV3-1/TRBV3-2
CASGEGSLAFF	NA	TRBJ1-1	TRBV10-2
CASSPWASSGNTIYF	few	TRBJ1-3	TRBV7-2
CASSLDPRAYEQYF	NA	TRBJ2-7	TRBV7-9
CASWGQGTRDEKLFF	NA	TRBJ1-4	TRBV10-2
CASSPPGQGATTGELFF	NA	TRBJ2-2	TRBV18
CASSQDRWTGAPYGYTF	NA	TRBJ1-2	TRBV4-3
CASSEGGTGNYGYTF	NA	TRBJ1-2	TRBV6-1
CASNLGAGDTQYF	NA	TRBJ2-3	TRBV7-2
CASSHKNPGTGGLSSPLHF	NA	TRBJ1-6	TRBV3-1/TRBV3-2
CASSSRITSAVAEQYF	NA	TRBJ2-7	TRBV18
CAISESGLAGTDTQYF	NA	TRBJ2-3	TRBV10-3
CASSDRGANEKLFF	NA	TRBJ1-4	TRBV2
CASSQGRYSYNEQFF	NA	TRBJ2-1	TRBV3-1/TRBV3-2
CASSAVTNTGELFF	few	TRBJ2-2	TRBV18
CSVQGLAEKGNEQFF	NA	TRBJ2-1	TRBV29-1
CASSRSAGVDSPLHF	NA	TRBJ1-6	TRBV7-2
CASSLAPHTEAFF	NA	TRBJ1-1	TRBV6-4
CASSPSGYTGELFF	NA	TRBJ2-2	TRBV7-9
CASSRGQQSIHGYTF	once	TRBJ1-2	TRBV3-1/TRBV3-2
CASSAGTSGYTGELFF	NA	TRBJ2-2	TRBV9
CASSTHRGQRGEQYF	few	TRBJ2-7	TRBV28
CSVEASGRANTGELFF	NA	TRBJ2-2	TRBV29-1
CASSPRAGSTEAFF	NA	TRBJ1-1	TRBV3-1/TRBV3-2
CATSRERDRGFQETQYF	NA	TRBJ2-5	TRBV15
CASSVLGTTYNEQFF	once	TRBJ2-1	TRBV9
CASSSGHPGEQYF	NA	TRBJ2-7	TRBV19
CASSLVRSEKLFF	NA	TRBJ1-4	TRBV6-5
CASSVGGSYNEQFF	few	TRBJ2-1	TRBV7-9
CASSYRDTGELFF	NA	TRBJ2-2	TRBV5-1
CASSVAGGNEKLFF	NA	TRBJ1-4	TRBV9
CASSQDGTLNTGELFF	NA	TRBJ2-2	TRBV4-3
CASSQGTMRGGETQYF	NA	TRBJ2-5	TRBV4-3
CASSLDGSSYGYTF	NA	TRBJ1-2	TRBV7-8
CASSLAGEPQHF	NA	TRBJ1-5	TRBV7-9
CASSSGQEAFF	NA	TRBJ1-1	TRBV5-1
CASSDRGTQYF	NA	TRBJ2-5	TRBV2